This T cell receptor beta chain was obtained from a study of CD8 T cells in ankylosing spondylitis. Molecular-barcoded quantitative 5'-RACE produced these TCR beta libraries. Each CDR3 protein gets one entry after TCRdb re-called the 5' RACE reads with MiXCR. The table has about 330,000 distinct CDR3 sequences, around 7.6% seen once. Study-wide results and limits: In ankylosing spondylitis blood, a motif of roughly 8 highly homologous TCR beta variants appeared characteristic.

Remarks on this clonotype: Its antigen is undetermined.

The CDR3 sequence is 15 residues long. Trimming pared 2 bases from V and 3 bases from J, leaving 11 bases between. CDR1 is SEHNR and CDR2 is FQNEAQ in the germline V gene (reference sequence). The clonotype was recovered from a male donor with ankylosing spondylitis. Sequenced input: blood, either unsorted or a sorted T cell fraction (not recorded which). J is TRBJ2-4 and V is TRBV7-9, with D maybe TRBD2 (5 bases). Here the CDR3 reads CASSLPGIYKNIQYF. CDR3 DNA sequence: TGTGCCAGCAGCTTACCGGGAATTTACAAAAACATTCAGTACTTC.